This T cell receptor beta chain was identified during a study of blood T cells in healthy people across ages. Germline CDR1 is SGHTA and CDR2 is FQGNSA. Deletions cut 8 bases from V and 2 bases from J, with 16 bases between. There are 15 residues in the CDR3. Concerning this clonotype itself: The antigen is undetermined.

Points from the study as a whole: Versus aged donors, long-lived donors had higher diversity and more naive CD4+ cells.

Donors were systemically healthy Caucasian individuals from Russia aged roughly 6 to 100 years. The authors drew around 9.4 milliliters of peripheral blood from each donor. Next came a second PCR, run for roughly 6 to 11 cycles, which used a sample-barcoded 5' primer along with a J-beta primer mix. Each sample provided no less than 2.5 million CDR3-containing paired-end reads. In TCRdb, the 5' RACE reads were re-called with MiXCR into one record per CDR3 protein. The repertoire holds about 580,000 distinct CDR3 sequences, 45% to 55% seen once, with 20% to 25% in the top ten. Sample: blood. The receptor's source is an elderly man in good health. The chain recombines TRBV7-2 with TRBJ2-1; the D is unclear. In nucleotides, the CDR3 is TGTGCCAGCCGGACCGACCCCGGGCCCTACAATGAGCAGTTCTTC. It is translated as CASRTDPGPYNEQFF. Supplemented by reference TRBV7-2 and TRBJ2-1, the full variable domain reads GAGVSQSPSNKVTEKGKDVELRCDPISGHTALYWYRQSLGQGLEFLIYFQGNSAPDKSGLPSDRFSAERTGGSVSTLTIQRTQQEDSAVYLCASRTDPGPYNEQFFGPGTRLTVL.